The sequence of this T cell receptor beta chain was determined in a study of shared clonotypes between healthy human individuals. CD45RO-negative, CCR7-selected cells formed the naive CD8 fraction, which excluded terminally differentiated effector memory CD45RA+ cells. Produced via immunoSEQ multiplex PCR; TCRdb's table is partial and in-frame only. The sample records hundreds of thousands of clones, 98% being singletons. The V and J ends lost 3 bases and 4 bases respectively, with 7 bases between them. The length of the CDR3 is 12 residues. The germline V gene has CDR1 SGDLS and CDR2 YYNGEE. As for this clone: Other DNA sequences within the sample encode an identical CDR3.

Sequencing was done on a sample of naive CD8+ T cells sorted from blood. This receptor was obtained from a man aged 30-40 years in good health. V usage is TRBV9 and J usage is TRBJ1-2, with D unclear. The CDR3 DNA reads TGTGCCAGCAGCGACAGAGTCTATGGCTACACCTTC. Translating it yields CASSDRVYGYTF.